These 15 T cell receptor beta chains came from one sample sequenced in a study of blood T cells in healthy people across ages. For the second PCR, which ran for about 6 to 12 cycles, a sample-barcoded 5' primer and a J-beta primer mix were used. TCRdb reanalysed the 5' RACE reads using MiXCR and keeps one entry per CDR3 protein. The table includes 800,000 to 1,300,000 distinct CDR3 sequences, approximately 25% detected once. The same data also contributed to another study, on T cells of mothers and their children.

The sequencing sample was made of blood. The receptors were sampled from a girl aged 2-10 years in good health.

This chain links TRBV20-1 with TRBJ2-7; D is unclear. The germline gives CDR1 DFQATT, CDR2 SNEGSKA (reference sequence). V was cut by 1 base and J by 1 base, with 8 bases left in between. The CDR3 sequence is 13 residues long. CDR3 residues: CSARGQESYEQYF. Written as DNA, the CDR3 is TGCAGTGCTAGAGGCCAGGAGTCCTACGAGCAGTACTTC.

The genes are TRBV5-1 and TRBJ1-2; no clear D. CDR3 length: 14 amino acids. The germline V gene encodes CDR1 SGHRS and CDR2 YFSETQ. The V and J ends lost 0 bases and 0 bases respectively, with 6 bases between them. CDR3 amino acids: CASSLVDTNYGYTF. CDR3 in DNA: TGCGCCAGCAGCTTGGTAGATACTAACTATGGCTACACCTTC.

The chain uses TRBV5-1 and TRBJ2-1; 7 bases map to TRBD1. This CDR3 has 15 residues. Germline V gene lookup returns CDR1 SGHRS and CDR2 YFSETQ. V lost 5 bases and J lost 5; bases outside the gene matches: 10. Here the CDR3 reads CASSFTDRPDNEQFF. As DNA, the CDR3 is TGCGCCAGCAGTTTTACGGACAGGCCCGACAATGAGCAGTTCTTC.

This clonotype was counted only a few times. The chain employs TRBV4-1 and TRBJ2-7; 8 bases are a match to TRBD2. Per germline, CDR1 MGHRA and CDR2 YSYEKL. The CDR3 loop spans 17 amino acids. V lost 3 bases, J lost 7 bases, and 17 bases stayed unmatched. CDR3 protein: CASSHGPGTRGTREQYF. CDR3 nucleotides: TGCGCCAGCAGCCATGGTCCCGGGACTAGGGGAACCCGTGAGCAGTACTTC.

The CDR3, as DNA: TGTGCCAGCAGTGAAGCAGAAGGGTTCAGTCAGCCCCAGCATTTT. This translates into CASSEAEGFSQPQHF. The rearrangement uses TRBV2 and TRBJ1-5; D gene unclear. The CDR3 totals 15 residues. CDR1 and CDR2 from the germline V gene are SNHLY and FYNNEI. V gave up 0 bases and J gave up 6 bases, with 12 bases separating them.

This chain uses TRBV20-1 with TRBJ1-2; possible D gene TRBD1, 6 bases. The germline V gene has CDR1 DFQATT and CDR2 SNEGSKA (reference sequence). The CDR3 runs 12 residues. Deletions cut 3 bases from V and 8 bases from J, with 13 bases between. The CDR3 here is CSARNRDSGYTF. The CDR3 bases are TGCAGTGCTAGGAACAGGGACTCCGGCTACACCTTC.

A few counts support this clonotype. The chain joins TRBV5-1 to TRBJ2-3; 14 nucleotides agree with TRBD2. The CDR3 contains 16 residues. Trimming removed 3 bases from V and 6 bases from J; junction bases left unmatched: 6. Germline CDR1 reads SGHRS; CDR2 reads YFSETQ. The CDR3 loop is CASSSGTSGSSDTQYF. The CDR3 DNA reads as TGCGCCAGCAGCTCAGGGACTAGCGGGAGTTCGGATACGCAGTATTTT.

This clonotype was observed a few times. J is TRBJ2-4 and V is TRBV20-1; D gene uncertain. Looked up from germline, CDR1 is DFQATT and CDR2 is SNEGSKA (reference sequence). V dropped 0 bases and J dropped 9 bases, with 12 bases sitting between them. The CDR3 has 13 amino acids. The chain's CDR3 is CSAREGMSTIQYF. The CDR3, as DNA: TGCAGTGCTAGAGAAGGCATGTCAACCATTCAGTACTTC.

The chain has TRBV11-2 and TRBJ2-7, with 9 bases matching TRBD2. The germline CDR1 and CDR2 sequences are SGHAT and FQNNGV. The CDR3 has 15 amino acids. The ends lost 2 bases at V and 3 bases at J; junction bases unmatched: 5. The CDR3 loop is CASSLMTSGFYEQYF. The CDR3 DNA reads TGTGCCAGCAGCTTAATGACTAGCGGATTCTACGAGCAGTACTTC. Full variable domain (outside the CDR3, taken from reference TRBV11-2 and TRBJ2-7): EAGVAQSPRYKIIEKRQSVAFWCNPISGHATLYWYQQILGQGPKLLIQFQNNGVVDDSQLPKDRFSAERLKGVDSTLKIQPAKLEDSAVYLCASSLMTSGFYEQYFGPGTRLTVT.

In this sample, this clonotype turned up a few times. The chain has TRBV7-2 and TRBJ2-5, with D tentatively TRBD2 (6 bases). This CDR3 spans 15 amino acids. Germline CDR1 reads SGHTA; CDR2 reads FQGNSA. The ends were cut back, 3 bases at V and 1 base at J, with 12 bases in the middle. The CDR3 loop is CASSFGSGIQETQYF. The DNA of the CDR3 is TGTGCCAGCAGCTTTGGTAGCGGAATCCAAGAGACCCAGTACTTC.

The chain recombines TRBV5-1 with TRBJ1-6; D is uncertain. The CDR3 covers 14 residues. Germline assignment: CDR1 SGHRS and CDR2 YFSETQ. Trimming removed 0 bases at V and 7 bases at J, with 8 bases between. The CDR3 DNA follows: TGCGCCAGCAGCTTGGACAGCGGGAATTCACCCCTCCACTTT. It encodes CASSLDSGNSPLHF.

The chain employs TRBV19 and TRBJ2-2, with TRBD1 identical over 8 bases. Germline V gene lookup returns CDR1 LNHDA and CDR2 SQIVND (reference sequence). The CDR3 totals 14 residues. The CDR3 DNA is TGTGCGGTACCCAGACAGGGGCCCACCGGGGAGCTGTTTTTT. Protein: CAVPRQGPTGELFF.

As concerns this clonotype: The germline gene is not matched at one end of the junction; a read error may be the cause. The V call is TRBV5-4, the J call TRBJ2-5; D not resolved. The J call may be wrong; the DNA end is better matched by TRBJ2-7. Germline values: CDR1 SGHNT, CDR2 YYREEE (reference sequence). The CDR3 has 12 residues. The CDR3 protein is CAGSLRSAEQYF. CDR3 bases: TGTGCCGGCAGCTTGCGATCGGCCGAGCAGTACTTC.

The gene calls are TRBV24-1 and TRBJ2-5; TRBD1 might be the D (5 bases). The tail of the sequence fits TRBJ2-7 better, so the J call may be wrong. The length of the CDR3 is 13 residues. CDR1 is KGHDR and CDR2 is SFDVKD in the germline V gene. The CDR3 is CATSDPGYYEQYF. The CDR3 DNA reads TGTGCCACCAGTGATCCAGGGTACTACGAGCAGTACTTC.

The rearrangement links TRBV29-1 to TRBJ2-2, with 7 bases lining up with TRBD2. The V gene's germline CDR1 is SQVTM and CDR2 ANQGSEA. The CDR3 covers 14 residues. V trimming: 3 bases; J trimming: 5 bases; junction bases outside the gene matches: 6. The CDR3 DNA is TGCAGCGTTGACGGGGAGGGCCGGACCGGGGAGCTGTTTTTT. This sequence encodes CSVDGEGRTGELFF.